Listed below are T cell receptor beta chains from one sample, sequenced in a study of cytomegalovirus exposure and HLA in healthy donors. The method was immunoSEQ multiplex PCR; TCRdb's version includes in-frame clones alone and lacks a portion of them. The profile covers some 110,000 clones, with about 75% appearing a single time and roughly 5.9% taken by the ten largest. Sequencing input: PBMCs. These receptors all come from a man aged 55 to 69 in good health and CMV-seropositive. Each CDR3 is given with its conserved first and last residue. A D gene is named only where the DNA matches it firmly. For some rows the clone size is stated as once, few or many, or as a class when expanded; others skip it.

D gene,J gene,clone size,V gene,CDR3 protein,CDR3 DNA
-,TRBJ1-1,-,TRBV12-5,CASGLAPWGGRNTEAFF,TGTGCTAGTGGCCTGGCCCCCTGGGGGGGTCGGAACACTGAAGCTTTCTTT
-,TRBJ1-2,-,TRBV29-1,CSALGTPTISNYGYTF,TGCAGCGCCCTCGGGACACCCACTATTTCTAACTATGGCTACACCTTC
-,TRBJ1-2,-,TRBV7-9,CSSSLVAGADYGYTF,TGTTCCAGCAGCTTAGTTGCGGGGGCAGACTATGGCTACACCTTC
TRBD1,TRBJ2-1,-,TRBV6-1,CASSEVTGGGGNEQFF,TGTGCCAGCAGTGAAGTTACAGGGGGTGGTGGCAATGAGCAGTTCTTC
TRBD1,TRBJ2-2,-,TRBV6-1,CASNGRDRVTGELFF,TGTGCCAGCAACGGTCGGGACAGGGTAACCGGGGAGCTGTTTTTT
TRBD1,TRBJ1-3,once,TRBV6-1,CASRDRIDSGNTIYF,TGTGCCAGCAGGGACAGGATAGACTCTGGAAACACCATATATTTT
TRBD1,TRBJ1-6,few,TRBV6-5,CASSYSYRGDSPLHF,TGTGCCAGCAGTTACTCATACAGGGGAGATTCACCCCTCCACTTT
-,TRBJ1-5,-,TRBV9,CASSVGGGDLGQPQHF,TGTGCCAGCAGCGTAGGAGGTGGGGACTTAGGTCAGCCCCAGCATTTT
TRBD1,TRBJ2-7,-,TRBV5-1,CASSPLNDRVRPQYF,TGCGCCAGCAGCCCCCTTAACGACAGGGTTAGACCCCAGTACTTC
-,TRBJ2-1,-,TRBV27,CASSPRNNEQFF,TGTGCCAGCAGCCCGCGAAACAATGAGCAGTTCTTC
-,TRBJ1-1,-,TRBV6-5,CASSLGTNTEAFF,TGTGCCAGCAGTTTGGGCACGAACACTGAAGCTTTCTTT